The clone carrying this T cell receptor (beta chain) was observed at least ten times. This CDR3 spans 15 amino acids. Germline assignment: CDR1 DFQATT and CDR2 SNEGSKA (reference sequence). Trimming pared 0 bases from V and 2 bases from J, leaving 12 bases between. The record originates from a study of patients and donors after allogeneic stem cell transplantation. Each CDR3 protein is one row after TCRdb ran MiXCR on the RT-PCR reads. In the table there are about a million distinct CDR3 sequences, about 20% of which are singletons. The rearrangement joins TRBV20-1 to TRBJ2-3; the D gene is possibly TRBD2 (5 bases). The receptor was derived from a human donor who was either an allogeneic HSCT recipient or a stem cell or donor lymphocyte infusion donor (not recorded which). It is not recorded whose cells these are; they may come from a transplant donor. The specimen was blood, either unsorted or a sorted T cell fraction (not recorded which). The CDR3 nucleotides are TGCAGTGCTAGAGATCCCAGCGGATACACAGATACGCAGTATTTT. It encodes CSARDPSGYTDTQYF.